This T cell receptor (beta chain) originates from a study of tumor and adjacent non-tumor tissue in lung cancer. Study-level information: Around 4.4 million productive TCRbeta reads were obtained per sample on average. Points from the study as a whole: Top 100 clones took a larger repertoire share in normal lung.

CDR1 is KGHSH and CDR2 is LQKENI in the germline V gene. CDR3 length: 18 amino acids. The library came from three nested PCR rounds adapted from ARM-PCR protocols. MiXCR was run by TCRdb on the multiplex PCR reads, yielding one entry per CDR3 protein. The sample includes 75,000 to 80,000 distinct CDR3 sequences, over 75% of them seen just once. Of note for this clonotype: As yet, its antigen is unknown. Relative to the germline gene, one junction end is altered; a read error may explain this.

No cell sorting was done before RNA was extracted from the tissue. Newly diagnosed lung cancer patients had thoracic surgery in China, August–November 2014, without prior chemotherapy. The sequenced material came from lung tumor tissue. This receptor was taken from a woman aged 50 to 60 with non-small cell lung cancer. The chain links TRBV18 to TRBJ2-7; 12 bases fit TRBD2. CDR3: CASPPRRLAGDAADKQYF. CDR3 sequence (DNA): TGTGCCAGCCCACCCCGGCGACTAGCGGGAGACGCCGCCGACAAGCAGTACTTC. The whole variable domain, filled in from reference TRBV18 and TRBJ2-7, reads NAGVMQNPRHLVRRRGQEARLRCSPMKGHSHVYWYRQLPEEGLKFMVYLQKENIIDESGMPKERFSAEFPKEGPSILRIQQVVRGDSAAYFCASPPRRLAGDAADKQYFGPGTRLTVT.